Shown below are 7 T cell receptor beta chains from a single sample sequenced in a study of T-cell reconstitution after alpha-beta-depleted transplantation in children. Unique molecular identifiers were used in preparing the TCRbeta library. TCRdb re-derived calls from the PCR reads in MiXCR, one entry per CDR3 protein. The sample carries more than 200,000 distinct CDR3 sequences, over 20% recorded once. This specimen was PBMCs, taken before TCRalphabeta/CD19-depleted stem cell transplant. These receptors were taken from a girl aged 2-10 years with Fanconi anemia, due to receive a stem cell transplant.

This clonotype was seen repeatedly, ten times or more. The CDR3 DNA reads TGTGCCAGCAGCTTAACCAATGTGGGGAGAGTATACACTGAAGCTTTCTTT. Protein sequence: CASSLTNVGRVYTEAFF. The chain employs TRBV7-2 and TRBJ1-1; D ambiguous. Germline values: CDR1 SGHTA, CDR2 FQGNSA. With 2 bases removed from V and 3 bases from J, the gap between germline ends came to 19 bases. CDR3 length: 17 residues.

The chain's CDR3 is CSARDRGQRLPPYEQYF. For the CDR3, the DNA is TGCAGTGCTAGAGACCGCGGACAAAGGTTGCCCCCCTACGAGCAGTACTTC. The chain links TRBV20-1 to TRBJ2-7; D possibly corresponds to TRBD1 (5 bases). V was pared by 0 bases and J by 2 bases, with 20 bases between. Germline V gene data show CDR1 as DFQATT and CDR2 as SNEGSKA (reference sequence). The length of the CDR3 is 17 residues.

This clonotype was detected once. The genes are TRBV28 and TRBJ2-7; D might be TRBD2 (7 bases). Trimming cost V 4 bases and J 4 bases, with 23 bases left between them. CDR1 and CDR2 from the germline V gene are MDHEN and SYDVKM. The CDR3 has 17 residues. In DNA form, the CDR3 reads TGTGCCAGCAGTTCAGGAATCTGGGGGAGGGGGATTTACGAGCAGTACTTC. Protein: CASSSGIWGRGIYEQYF.

This clonotype was counted many times. This rearrangement joins TRBV5-1 to TRBJ2-7; D is undetermined. CDR1 SGHRS and CDR2 YFSETQ come from the germline V gene. The CDR3 covers 11 residues. V was pared by 1 base and J by 5 bases, with 4 bases between. The CDR3 DNA reads as TGCGCCAGCAGCTTGATCGACGAGCAGTACTTC. It translates to CASSLIDEQYF.

The chain combines TRBV12-3 or TRBV12-4 with TRBJ1-1; perhaps TRBD1 as D (6 bases). This CDR3 contains 15 residues. Trimming removed 5 bases from V and 1 base from J, with 14 bases in between. CDR3 nucleotide sequence: TGTGCCAGCAGTCCTGACAGGAAGGGGAACACTGAAGCTTTCTTT. It codes for CASSPDRKGNTEAFF.

This clonotype was seen many times. This chain links TRBV20-1 with TRBJ2-3, with D perhaps TRBD2 (5 bases). Trimming shortened V by 2 bases and J by 0 bases, and 12 bases separated the two germline ends. The CDR3 spans 15 residues. Germline values: CDR1 DFQATT, CDR2 SNEGSKA (reference sequence). This CDR3 reads CSARNSVSSTDTQYF. CDR3 coding DNA: TGCAGTGCTAGAAATAGCGTATCTAGCACAGATACGCAGTATTTT.

The J gene is TRBJ2-1, the V gene TRBV11-2, with 7 nucleotides matching TRBD2. CDR1 is SGHAT and CDR2 is FQNNGV in the germline V gene. The J segment lost 3 bases and the V segment lost 5 bases, leaving 7 bases of the junction unmatched. The CDR3 has 15 residues. CDR3 nucleotides: TGTGCCAGCAGCAGAAGCGGGGACTACTACAATGAGCAGTTCTTC. Its protein product is CASSRSGDYYNEQFF.